The clone carrying this T cell receptor beta chain appeared once. Antigen specificity is unknown. The sample comes from a study of cytomegalovirus exposure and HLA in healthy donors. Overall study results and limits: In vitro work confirmed that a few CMV-associated chains recognize CMV antigens.

Trimming cost V 2 bases and J 0 bases; bases outside gene matches: 13. The CDR3 runs 19 residues. Germline CDR1 reads KGHSH; CDR2 reads LQKENI. Assay: immunoSEQ multiplex PCR; the TCRdb copy retains only in-frame clones and omits some. The repertoire holds 150,000 to 200,000 clones, about 88% seen once, with about 3% in the top ten. The source of this sequence is a man aged 18-30 years in good health and CMV-seronegative. The sequencing sample was made of PBMCs. The chain has TRBV18 and TRBJ2-7; 10 bases line up with TRBD2. The CDR3 here is CASSPYRAGGPRSSYEQYF. The CDR3 DNA reads TGTGCCAGCTCACCATACCGAGCGGGAGGGCCTCGGAGCTCCTACGAGCAGTACTTC.